These 31 T cell receptor beta chains came from one sample sequenced in a study of blood T cell repertoires in COVID-19. The protocol was immunoSEQ multiplex PCR, while the TCRdb copy is restricted to in-frame clones and leaves out a portion. The sample yields approximately 270,000 clones, approximately 90% seen once. Specimen: PBMCs or T cells enriched from blood (not recorded which). The receptors here all came from a man aged 40-49 years who had been exposed to COVID-19.

The chain joins TRBV5-1 to TRBJ2-5; 7 bases map to TRBD1. The CDR3 covers 15 residues. Germline values: CDR1 SGHRS, CDR2 YFSETQ. V was clipped by 4 bases and J by 2 bases; unmatched bases: 8. The CDR3 DNA is TGCGCCAGCAGCACGACAGGGAATGATCAAGAGACCCAGTACTTC. Its translation: CASSTTGNDQETQYF.

The genes are TRBV2 and TRBJ1-5; D gene ambiguous. CDR1 is SNHLY and CDR2 is FYNNEI in the germline V gene. The CDR3 extends over 14 amino acids. V lost 3 bases, J lost 0 bases, and 6 bases lay in between. CDR3 loop: CASSDENSNQPQHF. The CDR3 DNA reads as TGTGCCAGCAGTGACGAGAATAGCAATCAGCCCCAGCATTTT.

This chain uses TRBV14 with TRBJ1-2; TRBD1 aligns across 7 bases. Germline CDR1 is SGHDN and CDR2 is FVKESK. The CDR3 length is 15 residues. Unmatched junction bases numbered 5, after V lost 4 bases and J lost 0 bases. The CDR3 DNA reads TGTGCCAGCAGCCCGGGGACAGCTGCTAACTATGGCTACACCTTC. It specifies CASSPGTAANYGYTF. Combining the CDR3 with reference TRBV14 and TRBJ1-2 gives the whole variable domain EAGVTQFPSHSVIEKGQTVTLRCDPISGHDNLYWYRRVMGKEIKFLLHFVKESKQDESGMPNNRFLAERTGGTYSTLKVQPAELEDSGVYFCASSPGTAANYGYTFGSGTRLTVV.

The genes are TRBV10-1 and TRBJ1-1, with D unclear. This CDR3 spans 15 amino acids. Germline lookup yields CDR1 WNHNN and CDR2 SYGVQD (reference sequence). V was trimmed by 0 bases and J by 1 base, leaving 9 bases between them. The CDR3 sequence is CASSESNTRNTEAFF. As DNA, the CDR3 is TGCGCCAGCAGTGAGTCTAACACCCGGAACACTGAAGCTTTCTTT.

The chain employs TRBV28 and TRBJ1-2, with TRBD1 as a possible D gene (5 bases). Germline lookup yields CDR1 MDHEN and CDR2 SYDVKM. The CDR3 length is 18 residues. The V and J ends lost 8 bases and 0 bases respectively, with 25 bases between them. The CDR3, as DNA: TGTGCCAGCGCATTAACTTTTGTTTTGGGGGGAGCTAACTATGGCTACACCTTC. Amino acids: CASALTFVLGGANYGYTF.

This clone was recorded only once. The chain joins TRBV4-3 to TRBJ2-3, with 12 bases aligning to TRBD2. Trimming at V came to 4 bases and at J to 2 bases, leaving 7 bases not matched to a gene. Germline values: CDR1 LGHNA, CDR2 YSLEER. The CDR3 spans 17 residues. CDR3 nucleotides: TGCGCCAGCAGCCTTGGCAGGACTAGCGGGACCACAGATACGCAGTATTTT. Encoded protein: CASSLGRTSGTTDTQYF.

This sequence joins TRBV9 and TRBJ1-1; D is unclear. The CDR3 spans 14 residues. V gave up 0 bases and J gave up 1 base, with 7 bases separating them. Germline V gene sequence: CDR1 SGDLS, CDR2 YYNGEE. CDR3: CASSVVSSNTEAFF. The CDR3 coding sequence is TGTGCCAGCAGCGTAGTGTCGTCGAACACTGAAGCTTTCTTT.

The chain carries TRBV28 and TRBJ1-1; 7 bases are a match to TRBD1. Trimming took 5 bases from V and 4 from J; bases not matched to a gene: 10. CDR1 is MDHEN, CDR2 SYDVKM, per germline. This CDR3 region has 15 residues. CDR3 coding DNA: TGTGCCAGCAGTGCCTACAGGGGAAGGGGCACTGAAGCTTTCTTT. Translating it yields CASSAYRGRGTEAFF. The complete variable domain, with remaining parts taken from reference TRBV28 and TRBJ1-1, reads DVKVTQSSRYLVKRTGEKVFLECVQDMDHENMFWYRQDPGLGLRLIYFSYDVKMKEKGDIPEGYSVSREKKERFSLILESASTNQTSMYLCASSAYRGRGTEAFFGQGTRLTVV.

V and J are TRBV7-2 and TRBJ2-2; D gene unclear. Trimming pared 4 bases from V and 0 bases from J, leaving 12 bases between. The CDR3 is 16 amino acids. The germline CDR1 and CDR2 sequences are SGHTA and FQGNSA. CDR3 region: CASSSPLGANTGELFF. In DNA, the CDR3 is TGTGCCAGCAGCTCCCCGCTTGGAGCGAACACCGGGGAGCTGTTTTTT.

V is TRBV3-1 (or the pseudogene TRBV3-2) and J is TRBJ2-3; 13 bases are shared with TRBD2. Germline V lookup: CDR1 LGHDT, CDR2 YNNKEL (reference sequence). The CDR3 totals 16 residues. The junction had 5 bases not matched to a gene; V was cut back by 3 bases and J by 5 bases. As DNA, the CDR3 is TGTGCCAGCAGCCACCGGACTAGCGGGAGCCTAGATACGCAGTATTTT. Encoded protein: CASSHRTSGSLDTQYF.

The CDR3 is CASSLGQEQRTQYF. The DNA for the CDR3 is TGTGCCAGCTCTCTAGGACAGGAGCAACGGACCCAGTACTTC. V is TRBV18 and J is TRBJ2-5; 7 bases line up with TRBD1. This CDR3 is built from 14 residues. After removal of 6 bases from V and 7 bases from J, the junction contained 11 bases not matched to a gene. Germline CDR1 reads KGHSH; CDR2 reads LQKENI.

The chain carries TRBV3-1 (or the pseudogene TRBV3-2) and TRBJ2-5; TRBD2 agrees at 15 bases. Unmatched junction bases numbered 9, after V lost 4 bases and J lost 3 bases. The germline gives CDR1 LGHDT, CDR2 YNNKEL (reference sequence). The CDR3 length is 18 residues. CDR3: CASSPRTSGRAWEETQYF. The CDR3 DNA sequence: TGTGCCAGCAGCCCCAGGACTAGCGGGAGGGCCTGGGAAGAGACCCAGTACTTC.

The rearrangement uses TRBV19 and TRBJ2-1, with D perhaps TRBD1 (5 bases). The CDR3 covers 12 residues. Germline V gene lookup returns CDR1 LNHDA and CDR2 SQIVND (reference sequence). Trimming removed 5 bases at V and 8 bases at J, with 10 bases between. This chain's CDR3 is CASSPSGHEQFF. CDR3 DNA: TGTGCCAGTAGTCCGTCAGGGCATGAGCAGTTCTTC.

The chain employs TRBV3-1 (or the pseudogene TRBV3-2) and TRBJ1-4, with D possibly matching TRBD1 (6 bases). Germline V lookup: CDR1 LGHDT, CDR2 YNNKEL (reference sequence). V gave up 5 bases and J gave up 4 bases, with 17 bases separating them. The CDR3 is 16 amino acids. CDR3 nucleotides: TGTGCCAGCAGCTACTTGGCGGACAGCTTTAATGAAAAACTGTTTTTT. Translated, it gives CASSYLADSFNEKLFF.

The CDR3, as DNA: TGTGCCAGCTCCTGGGACAGATACTACGAGCAGTACTTC. It is translated as CASSWDRYYEQYF. This rearrangement joins TRBV18 to TRBJ2-7; 7 positions match TRBD1. Trimming took 6 bases from V and 3 from J; bases not matched to a gene: 5. Germline V CDR1 and CDR2: KGHSH, LQKENI. This CDR3 region has 13 residues.

The chain couples TRBV14 to TRBJ2-3, with no clear D. There are 14 residues in the CDR3. Germline CDR1 SGHDN, CDR2 FVKESK. Between the trimmed V and J ends, which lost 6 bases and 1 base, there was a span of 11 bases. The CDR3 loop is CASSQLPGTDTQYF. The DNA for the CDR3 is TGTGCCAGCAGTCAACTTCCGGGCACAGATACGCAGTATTTT.

The V and J genes are TRBV19 and TRBJ2-2; TRBD1 aligns across 7 bases. There are 13 residues in the CDR3. Germline V lookup: CDR1 LNHDA, CDR2 SQIVND (reference sequence). DNA for the CDR3: TGTGCAACTAGACAGGGTTCCGCCGGGGAGCTGTTTTTT. It is translated as CATRQGSAGELFF.

The gene calls are TRBV5-1 and TRBJ2-7; TRBD2 matches at 10 bases. The ends lost 0 bases at V and 5 bases at J; junction bases unmatched: 5. Germline CDR1 is SGHRS and CDR2 is YFSETQ. The CDR3 covers 15 residues. The CDR3 protein is CASSLEPLAGDEQYF. The CDR3 coding sequence is TGCGCCAGCAGCTTGGAACCTCTAGCGGGAGACGAGCAGTACTTC.

This clone was recorded only once. CDR3 nucleotides: TGTGCCACCTCTCGAAGCACAACTAATGAAAAACTGTTTTTT. This codes for CATSRSTTNEKLFF. The gene calls are TRBV15 and TRBJ1-4; D unclear. Germline V gene sequence: CDR1 LNHNV, CDR2 YYDKDF (reference sequence). CDR3 size: 14 residues. The V gene lost 8 bases and the J gene lost 0 bases, with 10 bases spanning the gap.

The rearrangement uses TRBV7-7 and TRBJ2-2; no firm D call. CDR1 SSHAT and CDR2 FNYEAQ come from the germline V gene (reference sequence). The CDR3 runs 13 residues. V was shortened by 5 bases and J by 2 bases, with 6 bases between the two germline ends. For the CDR3, the DNA is TGTGCCAGCAGCCCACAAAACACCGGGGAGCTGTTTTTT. Its translation: CASSPQNTGELFF.

The CDR3 DNA reads as TGCAGCGTCGCCCTAGCGGGAGATGAGCAGTTCTTC. Protein sequence: CSVALAGDEQFF. The gene calls are TRBV29-1 and TRBJ2-1; 10 bases are a match to TRBD2. The J segment lost 8 bases and the V segment lost 6 bases, leaving 4 bases of the junction unmatched. Germline loops: CDR1 SQVTM, CDR2 ANQGSEA. The length of the CDR3 is 12 residues.

This chain links TRBV7-9 with TRBJ1-1, with 7 positions matching TRBD1. CDR3 length equals 15 residues. With 5 bases clipped from V and 0 bases from J, the junction kept 6 bases outside the gene matches. Germline assignment: CDR1 SEHNR and CDR2 FQNEAQ (reference sequence). The CDR3 DNA is TGTGCCAGCAGCAAATGGGACAGTCTGAACACTGAAGCTTTCTTT. It specifies CASSKWDSLNTEAFF.

This clone was recorded once. In DNA form, the CDR3 reads TGTGCCAGCAGCCAAGATTTGAGGGATGAGCAGTTCTTC. This translates into CASSQDLRDEQFF. The rearrangement uses TRBV14 and TRBJ2-1, with TRBD2 as a possible D gene (5 bases). The CDR3 is made up of 13 amino acids. Germline V gene sequence: CDR1 SGHDN, CDR2 FVKESK. V lost 0 bases and J 8 bases, leaving 8 bases between the germline ends.

J is TRBJ2-3 and V is TRBV7-9; tentative D call: TRBD1 (7 bases). The CDR3 covers 15 residues. V was cut by 5 bases and J by 0 bases, with 12 bases left in between. In germline, CDR1 is SEHNR, CDR2 FQNEAQ (reference sequence). The CDR3 is CASSQGGQSTDTQYF. CDR3 bases: TGTGCCAGCAGCCAGGGGGGCCAGAGCACAGATACGCAGTATTTT.

The chain has TRBV12-3 or TRBV12-4 and TRBJ1-2; tentatively, D is TRBD1 (5 bases). V shed 8 bases and J shed 3 bases, with 10 bases lying between them. CDR3 length equals 12 residues. The CDR3 region is CASSGLYYGYTF. Here the CDR3 DNA reads TGTGCCAGCTCGGGACTTTACTATGGCTACACCTTC.

CDR3 DNA: TGTGCCAGCAGCCATTCTGCCGGGGAGCTGTTTTTT. Translating it yields CASSHSAGELFF. The chain carries TRBV3-1 (or the pseudogene TRBV3-2) and TRBJ2-2, with D hard to call. This CDR3 spans 12 amino acids. Trimming left V 3 bases short and J 6 bases short, with 5 bases between. Germline V gene data show CDR1 as LGHDT and CDR2 as YNNKEL (reference sequence).

The CDR3 loop is CASSLTSGVKQYF. Here the CDR3 DNA reads TGTGCCAGCAGCTTGACTAGCGGGGTTAAGCAGTACTTC. The gene calls are TRBV7-9 and TRBJ2-7; 11 bases are a match to TRBD2. V was pared by 3 bases and J by 8 bases, with 3 bases of the junction left unmatched. The CDR3 runs 13 residues. CDR1 is SEHNR, CDR2 FQNEAQ, per germline (reference sequence).

V is TRBV7-6 and J is TRBJ1-5, with 9 bases aligning to TRBD1. J gave up 0 bases and V 2 bases, and 5 bases lay outside the gene matches. CDR1 and CDR2 from the germline V gene are SGHVS and FNYEAQ. The CDR3 sequence is 17 residues long. DNA of the CDR3: TGTGCCAGCAGCTTATGGACAGGGGACTATAGCAATCAGCCCCAGCATTTT. Protein sequence: CASSLWTGDYSNQPQHF.

This clone was counted between two and nine times. The chain carries TRBV5-1 and TRBJ2-7; TRBD2 aligns across 12 bases. J lost 6 bases, V lost 2 bases, and 3 bases had no gene match. Germline CDR1 is SGHRS and CDR2 is YFSETQ. CDR3 length: 14 residues. CDR3 protein: CASSFLAGGGEQYF. The DNA for the CDR3 is TGCGCCAGCAGCTTCCTAGCGGGAGGGGGCGAGCAGTACTTC.

V gene TRBV7-9 combines with J gene TRBJ2-1, with 9 bases that match TRBD2. V lost 2 bases, J lost 6 bases, and 5 bases stayed unmatched. CDR3 length: 15 amino acids. Germline V gives CDR1 SEHNR, CDR2 FQNEAQ (reference sequence). The CDR3 reads CASSLTAGGRNEQFF. The CDR3 DNA sequence: TGTGCCAGCAGCTTAACTGCGGGAGGGCGCAATGAGCAGTTCTTC.

This clone turned up a few times. The V gene is TRBV20-1, the J gene TRBJ2-5, with unresolved D. The CDR3 consists of 11 residues. CDR1 and CDR2 (germline): DFQATT, SNEGSKA (reference sequence). Trimming stripped 3 bases from V and 6 bases from J, with 8 bases between. The CDR3 protein is CSARGRQTQYF. The CDR3 coding sequence is TGCAGTGCTAGGGGCCGTCAGACCCAGTACTTC.